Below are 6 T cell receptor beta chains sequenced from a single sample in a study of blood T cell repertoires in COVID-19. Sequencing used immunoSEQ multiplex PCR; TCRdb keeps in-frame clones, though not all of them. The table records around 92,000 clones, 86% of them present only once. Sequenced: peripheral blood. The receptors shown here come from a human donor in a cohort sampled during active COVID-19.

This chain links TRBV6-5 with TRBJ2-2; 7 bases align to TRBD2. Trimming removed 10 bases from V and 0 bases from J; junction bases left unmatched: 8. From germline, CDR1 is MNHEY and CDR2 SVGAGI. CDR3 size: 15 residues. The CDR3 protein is CATRGEGTNTGELFF. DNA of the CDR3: TGTGCCACCAGAGGGGAGGGGACGAACACCGGGGAGCTGTTTTTT.

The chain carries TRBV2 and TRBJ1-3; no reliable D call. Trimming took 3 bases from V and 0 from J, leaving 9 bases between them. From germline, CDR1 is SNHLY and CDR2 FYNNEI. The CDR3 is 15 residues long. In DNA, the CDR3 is TGTGCCAGCAGTGAGCTCACGAGCTCTGGAAACACCATATATTTT. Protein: CASSELTSSGNTIYF.

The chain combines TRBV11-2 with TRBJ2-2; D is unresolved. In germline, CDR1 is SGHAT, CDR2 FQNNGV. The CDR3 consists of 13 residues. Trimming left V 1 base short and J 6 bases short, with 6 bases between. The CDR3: CASSLVTAGELFF. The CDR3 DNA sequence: TGTGCCAGCAGCTTAGTCACGGCCGGGGAGCTGTTTTTT. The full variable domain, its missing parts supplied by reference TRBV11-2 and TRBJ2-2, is EAGVAQSPRYKIIEKRQSVAFWCNPISGHATLYWYQQILGQGPKLLIQFQNNGVVDDSQLPKDRFSAERLKGVDSTLKIQPAKLEDSAVYLCASSLVTAGELFFGEGSRLTVL.

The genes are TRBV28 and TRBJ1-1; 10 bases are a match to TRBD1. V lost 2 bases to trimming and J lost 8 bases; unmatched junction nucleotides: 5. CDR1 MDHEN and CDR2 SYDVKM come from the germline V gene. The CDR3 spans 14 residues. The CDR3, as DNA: TGTGCCAGCAGTTTACAATCGGGACAGGGGGAAGCTTTCTTT. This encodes CASSLQSGQGEAFF.

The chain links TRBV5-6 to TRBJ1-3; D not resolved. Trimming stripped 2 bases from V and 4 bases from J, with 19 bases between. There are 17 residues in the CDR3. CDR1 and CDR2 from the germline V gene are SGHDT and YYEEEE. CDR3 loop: CASSFSDGRVYGNTIYF. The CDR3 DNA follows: TGTGCCAGCAGCTTTTCAGATGGGCGTGTTTACGGAAACACCATATATTTT.

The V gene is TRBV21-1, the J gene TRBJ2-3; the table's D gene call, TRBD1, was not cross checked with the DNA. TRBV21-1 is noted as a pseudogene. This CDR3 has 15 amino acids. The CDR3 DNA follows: TGTGCCAGCAGCAAACGGCAGGGTGGGCCAGATACGCAGTATTTT. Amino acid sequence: CASSKRQGGPDTQYF.